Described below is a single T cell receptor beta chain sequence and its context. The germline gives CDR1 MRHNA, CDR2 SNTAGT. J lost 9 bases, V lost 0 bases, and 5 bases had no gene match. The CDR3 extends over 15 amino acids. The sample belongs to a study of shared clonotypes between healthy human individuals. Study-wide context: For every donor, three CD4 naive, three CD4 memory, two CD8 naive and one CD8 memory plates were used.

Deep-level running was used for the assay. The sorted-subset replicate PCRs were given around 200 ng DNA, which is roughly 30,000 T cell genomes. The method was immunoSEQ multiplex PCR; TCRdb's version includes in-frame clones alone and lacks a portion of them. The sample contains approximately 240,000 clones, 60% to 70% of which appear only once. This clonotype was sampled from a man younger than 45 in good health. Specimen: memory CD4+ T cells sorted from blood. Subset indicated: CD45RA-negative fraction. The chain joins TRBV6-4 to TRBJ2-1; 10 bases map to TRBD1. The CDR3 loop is CASSDSTGGFFEQFF. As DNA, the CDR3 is TGTGCCAGCAGTGACTCGACAGGGGGCTTTTTTGAGCAGTTCTTC.